A selection of T cell receptor beta chains follows, all from one sample in a study of beta chain features in type 1 diabetes. The table came from immunoSEQ multiplex PCR; TCRdb's copy has only in-frame clones and leaves some out. The sample records 500,000 to 650,000 clones, over 10% being singletons. Sequenced material: naive CD4+ T cells from blood. The origin of the receptors is a man aged 25 to 45 with type 1 diabetes. Each CDR3 is given with its conserved first and last residue. The order of the fields is clone size, D gene, J gene, V gene, CDR3 protein, CDR3 DNA. A D gene is named only where the DNA matches it firmly. Part of the rows lack a size; the others show once, few, many or a class for expanded clones.

size: few; D: NA; J: TRBJ2-5; V: TRBV29-1; CDR3: CSVDTSLETQYF; DNA: TGCAGCGTTGATACTAGCCTCGAGACCCAGTACTTC
size: NA; D: NA; J: TRBJ1-6; V: TRBV30; CDR3: CAWSPAGNSPLHF; DNA: TGTGCCTGGAGCCCAGCCGGGAACTCACCCCTCCACTTT
size: NA; D: TRBD2; J: TRBJ2-1; V: TRBV19; CDR3: CASSIPRGGPNNEQFF; DNA: TGTGCCAGTAGTATACCCCGGGGGGGACCCAACAATGAGCAGTTCTTC
size: few; D: NA; J: TRBJ2-7; V: TRBV30; CDR3: CAWSKSGSYEQYF; DNA: TGTGCCTGGAGTAAGTCCGGATCCTACGAGCAGTACTTC
size: NA; D: TRBD1; J: TRBJ2-6; V: TRBV5-1; CDR3: CASSLDGTVYSGANVLTF; DNA: TGCGCCAGCAGCTTGGATGGGACAGTGTACTCTGGGGCCAACGTCCTGACTTTC
size: NA; D: NA; J: TRBJ2-7; V: TRBV7-9; CDR3: CASSLGTGAYEQYF; DNA: TGTGCCAGCAGCTTAGGTACGGGAGCCTACGAGCAGTACTTC
size: NA; D: TRBD2; J: TRBJ2-3; V: TRBV7-9; CDR3: CASSPSGGAFTQYF; DNA: TGTGCCAGCAGCCCTAGCGGGGGGGCCTTTACGCAGTATTTT
size: NA; D: TRBD2; J: TRBJ2-3; V: TRBV6-1; CDR3: CASRLAGDDTDTQYF; DNA: TGTGCCAGCAGGCTAGCGGGGGATGACACAGATACGCAGTATTTT
size: few; D: NA; J: TRBJ2-3; V: TRBV9; CDR3: CASSVGTGVGTDTQYF; DNA: TGTGCCAGCAGCGTAGGGACTGGGGTTGGCACAGATACGCAGTATTTT
size: few; D: TRBD1; J: TRBJ2-7; V: TRBV19; CDR3: CASSPRDRAYEQYF; DNA: TGTGCCAGTAGTCCCCGGGACAGGGCTTACGAGCAGTACTTC
size: few; D: NA; J: TRBJ1-6; V: TRBV10-3; CDR3: CAISGTSGSPLHF; DNA: TGTGCCATCAGTGGGACCTCGGGTTCACCCCTCCACTTT
size: few; D: NA; J: TRBJ1-2; V: TRBV29-1; CDR3: CSETQGGYGYTF; DNA: TGCAGCGAAACCCAGGGAGGCTATGGCTACACCTTC
size: few; D: NA; J: TRBJ1-2; V: TRBV4-2; CDR3: CASSQEGQALGYTF; DNA: TGTGCCAGCAGCCAAGAGGGTCAGGCACTCGGCTACACCTTC
size: few; D: TRBD1; J: TRBJ1-6; V: TRBV11-3; CDR3: CASSWSGTGNSPLHF; DNA: TGTGCCAGCAGCTGGTCCGGGACAGGGAATTCACCCCTCCACTTT
size: NA; D: TRBD1; J: TRBJ1-1; V: TRBV29-1; CDR3: CSVEQGVAEAFF; DNA: TGCAGCGTTGAACAGGGGGTGGCTGAAGCTTTCTTT
size: NA; D: NA; J: TRBJ1-2; V: TRBV7-9; CDR3: CASSLHGVGGYTF; DNA: TGTGCCAGCAGCCTCCACGGGGTTGGTGGCTACACCTTC
size: few; D: TRBD2; J: TRBJ2-1; V: TRBV4-3; CDR3: CASSPDRLQRGENEQFF; DNA: TGCGCCAGCAGCCCTGATAGGCTCCAGCGGGGGGAAAATGAGCAGTTCTTC
size: NA; D: NA; J: TRBJ2-1; V: TRBV19; CDR3: CASSVGTLRRETDEQFF; DNA: TGTGCCAGTAGTGTTGGAACCTTGAGACGGGAGACGGATGAGCAGTTCTTC
size: few; D: TRBD2; J: TRBJ2-5; V: TRBV5-1; CDR3: CASSQSGDGLETQYF; DNA: TGCGCCAGCAGCCAGAGCGGGGATGGCCTCGAGACCCAGTACTTC
size: NA; D: NA; J: TRBJ2-7; V: TRBV19; CDR3: CASSIGGGGYEQYF; DNA: TGTGCCAGTAGTATAGGAGGAGGGGGCTACGAGCAGTACTTC
size: NA; D: TRBD1; J: TRBJ2-3; V: TRBV6-5; CDR3: CASRGGQGAGDTQYF; DNA: TGTGCCAGCAGGGGAGGACAGGGGGCAGGGGATACGCAGTATTTT
size: few; D: NA; J: TRBJ2-5; V: TRBV5-1; CDR3: CASSLAREQETQYF; DNA: TGCGCCAGCAGCTTGGCTAGAGAACAAGAGACCCAGTACTTC
size: few; D: TRBD1; J: TRBJ1-5; V: TRBV7-2; CDR3: CASSLVLTGRNSNQPQHF; DNA: TGTGCCAGCAGCTTAGTCCTGACAGGGCGAAATAGCAATCAGCCCCAGCATTTT
size: NA; D: NA; J: TRBJ2-1; V: TRBV7-2; CDR3: CASSLAQPGINEQFF; DNA: TGTGCCAGCAGCTTAGCCCAACCCGGGATTAATGAGCAGTTCTTC
size: NA; D: NA; J: TRBJ2-3; V: TRBV10-3; CDR3: CAISEGTSRSTDTQYF; DNA: TGTGCCATCAGTGAGGGAACAAGCCGTAGCACAGATACGCAGTATTTT
size: NA; D: NA; J: TRBJ1-5; V: TRBV30; CDR3: CAWSRGGSNQPQHF; DNA: TGTGCCTGGAGCCGGGGAGGGAGCAATCAGCCCCAGCATTTT
size: few; D: TRBD1; J: TRBJ1-1; V: TRBV7-2; CDR3: CASSRDRVQTEAFF; DNA: TGTGCCAGCAGCAGGGACAGGGTGCAGACTGAAGCTTTCTTT
size: NA; D: TRBD1; J: TRBJ1-2; V: TRBV4-3; CDR3: CASSLRGRRGYTF; DNA: TGCGCCAGCAGCCTGAGGGGGCGTCGTGGCTACACCTTC
size: few; D: NA; J: TRBJ2-7; V: TRBV15; CDR3: CATSSGRLEPYEQYF; DNA: TGTGCCACCAGCAGCGGCAGACTGGAACCCTACGAGCAGTACTTC
size: NA; D: NA; J: TRBJ1-3; V: TRBV27; CDR3: CASSLQLPGTGNTIYF; DNA: TGTGCCAGCAGTTTACAGCTACCAGGGACTGGAAACACCATATATTTT
size: few; D: TRBD1; J: TRBJ2-5; V: TRBV2; CDR3: CASNLQGNQETQYF; DNA: TGTGCCAGCAACCTACAGGGGAACCAAGAGACCCAGTACTTC
size: few; D: NA; J: TRBJ2-1; V: TRBV9; CDR3: CASSVAVILGDEQFF; DNA: TGTGCCAGCAGCGTAGCTGTAATACTGGGGGATGAGCAGTTCTTC
size: few; D: TRBD1; J: TRBJ1-5; V: TRBV19; CDR3: CASSTGQGNQPQHF; DNA: TGTGCCAGTAGCACAGGACAGGGGAATCAGCCCCAGCATTTT
size: few; D: NA; J: TRBJ1-4; V: TRBV29-1; CDR3: CSVCVGPINEKLFF; DNA: TGCAGCGTTTGCGTCGGGCCGATCAATGAAAAACTGTTTTTT
size: NA; D: NA; J: TRBJ1-5; V: TRBV11-2; CDR3: CASSKRQTNQPQHF; DNA: TGTGCCAGCAGCAAGAGACAGACCAATCAGCCCCAGCATTTT
size: NA; D: NA; J: TRBJ1-2; V: TRBV2; CDR3: CASSEVTVYGYTF; DNA: TGTGCCAGCAGTGAGGTGACGGTTTATGGCTACACCTTC
size: NA; D: TRBD1; J: TRBJ2-5; V: TRBV7-8; CDR3: CASSSGQGGETQYF; DNA: TGTGCCAGCAGCTCGGGACAGGGCGGAGAGACCCAGTACTTC
size: NA; D: NA; J: TRBJ2-1; V: TRBV5-4; CDR3: CASSSGTPLYNEQFF; DNA: TGTGCCAGCAGCTCCGGGACACCACTCTACAATGAGCAGTTCTTC